The 21 T cell receptor beta chains below all came from one sample that was sequenced in a study of identical twins. TCRdb reanalysed the 5' RACE reads using MiXCR and keeps one entry per CDR3 protein. The sample includes under 300,000 distinct CDR3 sequences, more than 13% of them seen just once. The material sequenced was memory (CD45RO+) T cells sorted from blood. The source of these receptors is a woman aged 18-30 years in good health.

This clonotype was found many times. The chain combines TRBV7-2 with TRBJ1-5; 7 nucleotides align to TRBD1. Germline assignment: CDR1 SGHTA and CDR2 FQGNSA. The CDR3 runs 15 residues. Unmatched junction bases numbered 6, after V lost 2 bases and J lost 5 bases. The CDR3 DNA sequence: TGTGCCAGCAGCTTACAGGGGGGGTCATATCAGCCCCAGCATTTT. Protein sequence: CASSLQGGSYQPQHF.

This chain uses TRBV18 with TRBJ2-3; 13 positions agree with TRBD2. This CDR3 has 19 residues. Germline V lookup: CDR1 KGHSH, CDR2 LQKENI. Trimming at V came to 0 bases and at J to 2 bases, leaving 8 bases not matched to a gene. For the CDR3, the DNA is TGTGCCAGCTCACCACCGGGACTAGCGGGATCTGGGTACACAGATACGCAGTATTTT. Residues: CASSPPGLAGSGYTDTQYF.

The V and J genes are TRBV4-3 and TRBJ2-7; 8 bases are shared with TRBD2. V dropped 3 bases and J dropped 7; count of bases not matched to a gene: 14. Germline V CDR1 and CDR2: LGHNA, YSLEER. CDR3 size: 16 residues. This CDR3 reads CASSQLSGRPRGEQYF. Written as DNA, the CDR3 is TGCGCCAGCAGCCAGCTGAGCGGGAGACCACGGGGGGAGCAGTACTTC.

This clonotype turned up a few times. The chain couples TRBV10-1 to TRBJ2-1; 8 bases map to TRBD2. V shed 0 bases and J 13 bases; nucleotides not matched to a gene: 5. Germline values: CDR1 WNHNN, CDR2 SYGVQD (reference sequence). The CDR3 sequence is 13 residues long. The chain's CDR3 is CASSESSSGRQFF. As DNA, the CDR3 is TGCGCCAGCAGTGAGTCGAGCAGCGGGAGACAGTTCTTC.

There are a few counts of this clonotype. The rearrangement links TRBV20-1 to TRBJ2-1; D gene ambiguous. Germline V gives CDR1 DFQATT, CDR2 SNEGSKA (reference sequence). V shed 6 bases and J shed 8 bases, with 2 bases lying between them. The CDR3 is 8 amino acids. CDR3 nucleotides: TGCAGTGCATATGAGCAGTTCTTC. Protein sequence: CSAYEQFF.

In this sample, this clonotype turned up a few times. The chain has TRBV5-1 and TRBJ2-1; perhaps TRBD2 as D (5 bases). The CDR3 is made up of 14 amino acids. V lost 0 bases, J lost 6 bases, and 10 bases lay in between. CDR1 and CDR2 (germline): SGHRS, YFSETQ. The CDR3 nucleotides read TGCGCCAGCAGCTTGGCCTGGAGGAGCAATGAGCAGTTCTTC. It yields the protein CASSLAWRSNEQFF.

This clonotype was recorded a few times. This chain uses TRBV6-5 with TRBJ2-1, with D unresolved. The ends were cut back, 2 bases at V and 2 bases at J, with 10 bases in the middle. Per the germline V gene, CDR1 is MNHEY and CDR2 is SVGAGI. This CDR3 comprises 15 residues. CDR3 in amino acids: CASSYASSTYNEQFF. The CDR3 DNA follows: TGTGCCAGCAGTTACGCCAGTTCCACCTACAATGAGCAGTTCTTC.

The chain couples TRBV7-6 to TRBJ1-1; D uncertain. This CDR3 has 13 residues. Germline loops: CDR1 SGHVS, CDR2 FNYEAQ. The germline V and J ends were trimmed by 5 bases and 6 bases, with 13 bases remaining between them. CDR3 protein: CASSLGPVAEAFF. CDR3 DNA: TGTGCCAGCAGCCTAGGGCCGGTCGCTGAAGCTTTCTTT.

This clonotype is labeled medium-sized (0.01 to 0.1%). The V and J genes are TRBV20-1 and TRBJ2-2; D not certain. The CDR3 runs to 12 residues. Germline lookup yields CDR1 DFQATT and CDR2 SNEGSKA (reference sequence). Trimming pared 8 bases from V and 3 bases from J, leaving 10 bases between. CDR3 sequence: CSTSGDTGELFF. CDR3 DNA sequence: TGCAGTACCTCAGGCGACACCGGGGAGCTGTTTTTT.

The chain uses TRBV10-1 and TRBJ2-3; tentative D call: TRBD1 (5 bases). The ends were cut back, 5 bases at V and 0 bases at J, with 15 bases in the middle. The CDR3 is 16 amino acids. Germline values: CDR1 WNHNN, CDR2 SYGVQD (reference sequence). CDR3 amino acids: CASSRGQTTSTDTQYF. Written as DNA, the CDR3 is TGCGCCAGCAGTCGTGGACAAACCACTAGCACAGATACGCAGTATTTT.

This clonotype came up a few times. The chain combines TRBV5-5 with TRBJ1-5, with a tentative D call TRBD1 (5 bases). The V end lost 0 bases, the J end lost 9 bases, and 13 bases lay between the germline ends. Germline-derived CDR1 and CDR2 are SGHKS and YYEKEE (reference sequence). CDR3 length equals 14 residues. The CDR3 protein is CASSLDGGWGPQHF. CDR3 DNA sequence: TGTGCCAGCAGCTTGGATGGGGGATGGGGGCCCCAGCATTTT.

This clonotype was observed a handful of times. The chain has TRBV12-3 or TRBV12-4 and TRBJ2-7, with unresolved D. The CDR3 has 12 amino acids. The V end was cut by 5 bases, the J end by 3 bases, with 8 bases between. CDR3 sequence reads: CASSDTYYEQYF. CDR3 DNA: TGTGCCAGCAGTGACACCTACTACGAGCAGTACTTC.

By sample fraction, this clonotype is medium-sized. The V gene is TRBV27, the J gene TRBJ2-6, with D perhaps TRBD1 (6 bases). CDR3 length: 16 residues. Germline V gene data show CDR1 as MNHEY and CDR2 as SMNVEV (reference sequence). V gave up 0 bases and J gave up 2 bases, with 8 bases separating them. The CDR3 DNA sequence: TGTGCCAGCAGTTTATCTGGGGGCACTGGGGCCAACGTCCTGACTTTC. It codes for CASSLSGGTGANVLTF.

The table lists this clonotype with many counts. This chain links TRBV10-2 with TRBJ1-4, with TRBD1 identical over 10 bases. Germline V CDR1 and CDR2: WSHSY, SAAADI. J gave up 7 bases and V 6 bases, and 8 bases lay outside the gene matches. The CDR3 runs to 15 residues. CDR3 sequence reads: CASRETGTGAEKLFF. CDR3 nucleotides: TGCGCCAGCAGAGAGACCGGGACAGGGGCTGAAAAACTGTTTTTT.

The sample holds a few counts of this clonotype. The CDR3 region has the DNA TGTGCCAGCATGAGGGACAGGGCCTACAATGAGCAGTTCTTC. It encodes CASMRDRAYNEQFF. The J gene is TRBJ2-1, the V gene TRBV6-1, with 9 bases matching TRBD1. The CDR3 spans 14 residues. The V gene end was trimmed by 7 bases and the J gene end by 2 bases; junction bases not matched to a gene: 3. CDR1 is MNHNS, CDR2 SASEGT, per germline.

This sequence joins TRBV5-6 and TRBJ2-1; D is unresolved. CDR3 length equals 12 residues. CDR1 is SGHDT and CDR2 is YYEEEE in the germline V gene. Trimming left V 4 bases short and J 9 bases short, with 11 bases between. The CDR3 bases are TGTGCCAGCAGCGCTCCCCGGCTTGAGCAGTTCTTC. It codes for CASSAPRLEQFF.

This clonotype turned up a few times. The chain carries TRBV10-3 and TRBJ2-5; 10 bases match TRBD2. The CDR3 is made up of 14 amino acids. Germline V gene sequence: CDR1 ENHRY, CDR2 SYGVKD. Trimming removed 5 bases from V and 0 bases from J; junction bases left unmatched: 0. CDR3 sequence: CAISTSGDQETQYF. The CDR3 nucleotides are TGTGCCATCAGTACTAGCGGGGACCAAGAGACCCAGTACTTC.

The table lists this clonotype with a few counts. The chain carries TRBV12-3 or TRBV12-4 and TRBJ1-1, with D possibly being TRBD1 (6 bases). V was cut by 7 bases and J by 1 base, with 13 bases left in between. The CDR3 runs to 14 residues. The CDR3 nucleotides are TGTGCCAGCACCCGGGGCAGGGGGAACACTGAAGCTTTCTTT. This encodes CASTRGRGNTEAFF.

The gene calls are TRBV11-2 and TRBJ2-2; D uncertain. This CDR3 is built from 14 residues. V dropped 8 bases and J dropped 1 base, with 11 bases sitting between them. The germline CDR1 and CDR2 sequences are SGHAT and FQNNGV. The CDR3 protein is CASGRLLNTGELFF. The CDR3 DNA is TGTGCCAGCGGCAGACTTCTGAACACCGGGGAGCTGTTTTTT.

In this sample, this clonotype turned up once. V is TRBV6-2 or TRBV6-3 and J is TRBJ2-5; D remains ambiguous. Trimming cost V 6 bases and J 2 bases, with 7 bases left between them. Germline loops: CDR1 MNHEY, CDR2 SVGEGT. The CDR3 sequence is 12 residues long. DNA for the CDR3: TGTGCCAGCAGCCTGCAGCAAGAGACCCAGTACTTC. This sequence encodes CASSLQQETQYF.

In this sample, this clonotype turned up many times. The chain links TRBV5-1 to TRBJ2-5; TRBD1 is a possible D gene (6 bases). There are 15 residues in the CDR3. The germline V and J ends were trimmed by 2 bases and 6 bases, with 17 bases remaining between them. CDR1 is SGHRS and CDR2 is YFSETQ in the germline V gene. The CDR3 bases are TGCGCCAGCAGCTTCCTACAGGGTGGTAGGAAGACCCAGTACTTC. Amino acids: CASSFLQGGRKTQYF.